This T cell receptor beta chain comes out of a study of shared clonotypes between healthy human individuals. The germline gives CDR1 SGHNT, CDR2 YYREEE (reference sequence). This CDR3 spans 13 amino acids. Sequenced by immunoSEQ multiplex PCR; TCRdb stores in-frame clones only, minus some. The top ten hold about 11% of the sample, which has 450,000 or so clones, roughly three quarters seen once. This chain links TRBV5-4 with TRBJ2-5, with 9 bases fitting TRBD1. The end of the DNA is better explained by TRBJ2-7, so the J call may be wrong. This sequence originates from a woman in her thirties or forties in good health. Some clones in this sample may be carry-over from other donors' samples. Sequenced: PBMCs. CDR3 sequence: CASSWPTGGEQYF. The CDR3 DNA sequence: TGTGCCAGCAGCTGGCCGACAGGGGGCGAGCAGTACTTC.